Listed here is a single T cell receptor beta chain. V was trimmed by 6 bases and J by 1 base, leaving 8 bases between them. The CDR3 loop spans 13 amino acids. CDR1 and CDR2 from the germline V gene are SGHTA and FQGNSA. This sample is drawn from a study of blood T cell repertoires in COVID-19. Using immunoSEQ multiplex PCR, the repertoire was profiled, and TCRdb retains in-frame clones only, with some absent. The table records around 80,000 clones, about three quarters of them present only once. This TCR was recovered from a woman over 75 with active or convalescent COVID-19. The rearrangement links TRBV7-2 to TRBJ2-3, with D uncertain. Sequencing was done on a sample of peripheral blood. This chain's CDR3 is CASSPQRTDTQYF. The CDR3 DNA reads as TGTGCCAGCAGTCCACAGCGCACAGATACGCAGTATTTT. The whole variable domain, filled in from reference TRBV7-2 and TRBJ2-3, reads GAGVSQSPSNKVTEKGKDVELRCDPISGHTALYWYRQSLGQGLEFLIYFQGNSAPDKSGLPSDRFSAERTGGSVSTLTIQRTQQEDSAVYLCASSPQRTDTQYFGPGTRLTVL.